These T cell receptor beta chains were read from a single sample in a study of T-cell memory formation after mild COVID-19. TCRdb ran MiXCR on the 5' RACE reads and lists one entry per CDR3 protein. The repertoire holds about 270,000 distinct CDR3 sequences, with about a sixth as singletons. Material: PBMCs or a T cell subset sorted from them (not recorded which). The origin of the receptors is a man younger than 35 who had mild COVID-19 (a few samples of this study predate the infection). Cell type and time point are not known. Each CDR3 is given with its conserved first and last residue. The D gene is left open where the match is weak. Size is omitted from some rows. Given values are once, few, many or a class for expanded clones.

cdr3_nt cdr3_aa j_call clone_size v_call d_call
TGTGCCAGCAGCTCCCAGCGGGGGGGCACGACAGATACGCAGTATTTT CASSSQRGGTTDTQYF TRBJ2-3 few TRBV3-1 TRBD2
TGTGCCAGCAGCGGACAGTTTGGAGAGACCCAGTACTTC CASSGQFGETQYF TRBJ2-5 few TRBV6-6 -
TGCAGTGCCTTCTCCCGAGCACGAGACAATGAGCAGTTCTTC CSAFSRARDNEQFF TRBJ2-1 few TRBV20-1 -
TGTGCCAGCAGCTTACGGGGGGCGCATGGCTACACCTTC CASSLRGAHGYTF TRBJ1-2 many TRBV7-9 -
TGCGCCAGCAGCACCCTAGCGGGGGGAATGGATACGCAGTATTTT CASSTLAGGMDTQYF TRBJ2-3 few TRBV5-1 TRBD2
TGCAGCGGGGCTGACCACAGTTCCCGGGCAGATACGCAGTATTTT CSGADHSSRADTQYF TRBJ2-3 many TRBV29-1 -
TGTGCCAGCAGTTTTGTCGGCAGGGGGGTCTATGGCTACACCTTC CASSFVGRGVYGYTF TRBJ1-2 few TRBV6-5 TRBD1
TGTGCCAGCAGCTCCCTCACAGGCCTGGAGGACATTCAGTACTTC CASSSLTGLEDIQYF TRBJ2-4 few TRBV7-9 -
TGTGCCAGCAGCTCGACAATGGGAGCAGATACGCAGTATTTT CASSSTMGADTQYF TRBJ2-3 - TRBV5-4 -
TGTGCCAGCAGCCAAGATGGGGGCAGGGCATCTTTTGGCTACACCTTC CASSQDGGRASFGYTF TRBJ1-2 few TRBV3-1 -
TGCGCCAGCAGCCGCCGGACTAGCGGGGGGAGCTCCTACAATGAGCAGTTCTTC CASSRRTSGGSSYNEQFF TRBJ2-1 few TRBV4-3 TRBD2
TGTGCCAGCAGCCCCCAAGGAGGAGGGAATGGCTACACCTTC CASSPQGGGNGYTF TRBJ1-2 few TRBV9 -
TGCGCCAGCAGGCCAGCGGGGACAAACACCGGGGAGCTGTTTTTT CASRPAGTNTGELFF TRBJ2-2 few TRBV5-1 -